This T cell receptor beta chain derives from a study of T-cell reconstitution after alpha-beta-depleted transplantation in children. Using unique molecular identifiers, the investigators prepared the TCRbeta library. Using its own MiXCR run on the PCR reads, TCRdb lists one record per CDR3 protein. Here the sample spans 700,000 to 850,000 distinct CDR3 sequences, roughly 16% being singletons. Comment on this clonotype: The antigen is undetermined.

Study-level results: Several hundred expanded graft clones reportedly were the source of alpha-beta T cells about two months after transplant. Recipient T cells and thymic progenitors that survived gave rise to the high TCRbeta diversity observed at day 60 in some patients. At the one-year point after transplant, T-cell counts and TCRbeta diversity were found to come mostly from T cells that had been newly produced.

The length of the CDR3 is 13 residues. CDR1 SGHNT and CDR2 YENEEA come from the germline V gene. V dropped 3 bases and J dropped 8 bases, with 13 bases sitting between them. V gene TRBV11-3 combines with J gene TRBJ2-5; D not resolved. This clonotype was obtained from a male patient younger than 18 who had a stem cell transplant for acute lymphoblastic leukemia, so the T cells may come from the graft donor. Specimen: PBMCs, mostly from graft donor cells, collected 360 days after TCRalphabeta/CD19-depleted stem cell transplant. As DNA, the CDR3 is TGTGCCAGCAGCTTCGGCAGTTCGGGCACCCAGTACTTC. The encoded protein is CASSFGSSGTQYF.